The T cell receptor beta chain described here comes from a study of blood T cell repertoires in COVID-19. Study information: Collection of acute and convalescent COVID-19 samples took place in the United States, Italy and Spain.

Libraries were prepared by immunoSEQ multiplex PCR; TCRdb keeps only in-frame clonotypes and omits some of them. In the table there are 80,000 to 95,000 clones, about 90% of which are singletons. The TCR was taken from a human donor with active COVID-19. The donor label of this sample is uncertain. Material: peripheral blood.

The DNA for the CDR3 is TGTGCCAGTAGTATACCTTCCGGGACAGGGGGGTCGAAACTGTTTTTT. Translation gives CASSIPSGTGGSKLFF. The chain employs TRBV19 and TRBJ1-4; 11 bases line up with TRBD1. This CDR3 is built from 16 residues. CDR1 is LNHDA and CDR2 is SQIVND in the germline V gene (reference sequence). V was pared by 2 bases and J by 11 bases, with 10 bases of the junction left unmatched.